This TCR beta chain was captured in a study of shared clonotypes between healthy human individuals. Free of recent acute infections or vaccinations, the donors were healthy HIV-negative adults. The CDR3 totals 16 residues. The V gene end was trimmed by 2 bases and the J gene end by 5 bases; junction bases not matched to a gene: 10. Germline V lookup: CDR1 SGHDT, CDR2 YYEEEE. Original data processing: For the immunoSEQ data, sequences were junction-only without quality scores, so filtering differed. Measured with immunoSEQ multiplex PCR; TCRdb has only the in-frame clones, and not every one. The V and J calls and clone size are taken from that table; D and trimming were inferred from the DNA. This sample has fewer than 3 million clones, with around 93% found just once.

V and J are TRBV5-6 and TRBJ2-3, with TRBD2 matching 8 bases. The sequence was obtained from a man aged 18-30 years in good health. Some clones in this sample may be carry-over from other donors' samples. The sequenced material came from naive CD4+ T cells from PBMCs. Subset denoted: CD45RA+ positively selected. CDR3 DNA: TGTGCCAGCAGCTTATCCCTAGCGGGTAGCTTAGATACGCAGTATTTT. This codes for CASSLSLAGSLDTQYF.